Listed here are 20 T cell receptor beta chains from one sample, sequenced in a study of T cell repertoires in cytomegalovirus infection. Each CDR3 protein is one row after TCRdb ran MiXCR on the reads. The data hold roughly 640,000 distinct CDR3 sequences, with about 24% observed a single time. Sequencing was done on a sample of CD8+ T cells from PBMCs. Receptors originate from a human donor in good health (CMV status not recorded). Some clones in this sample may be carry-over from other donors' samples.

This clonotype was observed at least ten times. The chain uses TRBV27 and TRBJ1-1, with no clear D. The CDR3 sequence is 12 residues long. Trimming removed 3 bases at V and 8 bases at J, with 10 bases between. Germline-derived CDR1 and CDR2 are MNHEY and SMNVEV (reference sequence). As DNA, the CDR3 is TGTGCCAGCAGTTTCGGGCCCGGGGAAGCTTTCTTT. This encodes CASSFGPGEAFF.

This clonotype has ten or more counts. The chain links TRBV7-9 to TRBJ2-1; TRBD2 might be the D (6 bases). The CDR3 spans 15 residues. V lost 7 bases and J 7 bases, leaving 20 bases between the germline ends. Germline lookup yields CDR1 SEHNR and CDR2 FQNEAQ (reference sequence). CDR3 in DNA: TGTGCCAGCATGAAATCCGGGAGCAAAGGGAATGAGCAGTTCTTC. Translating gives CASMKSGSKGNEQFF.

A few counts support this clonotype. This chain's CDR3 is CATSDPGAPWEQFF. CDR3 DNA sequence: TGTGCCACCAGTGACCCAGGGGCTCCCTGGGAGCAGTTCTTC. The chain couples TRBV24-1 to TRBJ2-1; D is perhaps TRBD1 (6 bases). The CDR3 runs 14 residues. Per the germline V gene, CDR1 is KGHDR and CDR2 is SFDVKD. Trimming pared 4 bases from V and 10 bases from J, leaving 16 bases between.

This clonotype has only a few counts. The rearrangement joins TRBV5-6 to TRBJ2-1, with D perhaps TRBD2 (6 bases). The CDR3 has 12 residues. V was cut by 8 bases and J by 9 bases, with 15 bases left in between. Germline V gene data show CDR1 as SGHDT and CDR2 as YYEEEE. This CDR3 is CASTLAGSEQFF. The CDR3 coding sequence is TGTGCCAGTACCTTGGCGGGGAGTGAGCAGTTCTTC. The full variable domain, its missing parts supplied by reference TRBV5-6 and TRBJ2-1, is DAGVTQSPTHLIKTRGQQVTLRCSPKSGHDTVSWYQQALGQGPQFIFQYYEEEERQRGNFPDRFSGHQFPNYSSELNVNALLLGDSALYLCASTLAGSEQFFGPGTRLTVL.

The chain carries TRBV6-6 and TRBJ2-1; tentatively, D is TRBD1 (6 bases). CDR1 MNHNY and CDR2 SVGAGI come from the germline V gene (reference sequence). The length of the CDR3 is 12 residues. V was shortened by 7 bases and J by 6 bases, with 10 bases between the two germline ends. The CDR3 loop is CASTRTANEQFF. In DNA, the CDR3 is TGTGCCAGCACACGGACAGCCAATGAGCAGTTCTTC.

V is TRBV7-9 and J is TRBJ2-5; TRBD1 might be the D (5 bases). There are 13 residues in the CDR3. V lost 7 bases to trimming and J lost 5 bases, with 14 bases between them. The germline CDR1 and CDR2 sequences are SEHNR and FQNEAQ (reference sequence). The CDR3 DNA reads as TGTGCCAGCACCCTCGACCCAGGGGAGACCCAGTACTTC. It translates to CASTLDPGETQYF.

In its sample, this clonotype was seen many times. The chain couples TRBV6-2 or TRBV6-3 to TRBJ2-7; no firm D call. CDR1 and CDR2 from the germline V gene are MNHEY and SVGEGT. Trimming removed 5 bases at V and 5 bases at J, with 25 bases between. This CDR3 has 17 residues. CDR3 DNA sequence: TGTGCCAGCAGTCCTACAACCACGGTTCTAGACTCGGACGAGCAGTACGTC. This encodes CASSPTTTVLDSDEQYV.

The V call is TRBV28, the J call TRBJ2-5, with D tentatively TRBD1 (5 bases). Germline values: CDR1 MDHEN, CDR2 SYDVKM. The V end was cut by 6 bases, the J end by 7 bases, with 9 bases between. The CDR3 runs to 11 residues. CDR3 in amino acids: CASRQRGTQYF. CDR3 bases: TGTGCCAGCAGACAAAGGGGGACCCAGTACTTC.

This clonotype was counted only a few times. J is TRBJ1-5 and V is TRBV2; D unresolved. The CDR3 runs 12 residues. Germline CDR1 SNHLY, CDR2 FYNNEI. V was cut by 0 bases and J by 15 bases, with 12 bases left in between. In DNA, the CDR3 is TGTGCCAGCAGTGAAGCACAAGAGACGGGGCATTTT. This gives the protein CASSEAQETGHF.

Many counts were recorded for this clonotype. The chain uses TRBV7-6 and TRBJ2-5, with 9 bases lining up with TRBD2. This CDR3 contains 16 residues. The junction had 9 bases not matched to a gene; V was cut back by 5 bases and J by 2 bases. Germline CDR1 and CDR2: SGHVS and FNYEAQ. The CDR3 sequence is CASSVTSAGGQETQYF. CDR3 in DNA: TGTGCCAGCAGCGTTACCTCAGCGGGGGGACAAGAGACCCAGTACTTC.

This clonotype has a handful of counts. This rearrangement joins TRBV20-1 to TRBJ1-2, with TRBD1 matching 8 bases. This CDR3 is built from 17 residues. Germline V lookup: CDR1 DFQATT, CDR2 SNEGSKA (reference sequence). V shed 3 bases, J shed 3 bases, and the junction held 15 bases outside the gene matches. CDR3 residues: CSASRAGGRILDYGYTF. CDR3 bases: TGCAGTGCTAGTAGGGCAGGGGGCAGGATATTGGACTATGGCTACACCTTC.

This clonotype was seen many times. The rearrangement links TRBV7-9 to TRBJ2-7, with a weak D call TRBD2 (6 bases). Germline CDR1 SEHNR, CDR2 FQNEAQ (reference sequence). Trimming removed 5 bases from V and 0 bases from J, with 17 bases in between. The CDR3 is 16 residues long. CDR3 sequence: CASSRTGTLSSYEQYF. For the CDR3, the DNA is TGTGCCAGCAGCCGCACCGGGACTCTAAGCTCCTACGAGCAGTACTTC. Complete variable domain (other parts from reference TRBV7-9 and TRBJ2-7): DTGVSQNPRHKITKRGQNVTFRCDPISEHNRLYWYRQTLGQGPEFLTYFQNEAQLEKSRLLSDRFSAERPKGSFSTLEIQRTEQGDSAMYLCASSRTGTLSSYEQYFGPGTRLTVT.

The table lists this clonotype with many counts. The chain is built from TRBV7-2 and TRBJ1-4, with D tentatively TRBD1 (6 bases). Trimming pared 1 base from V and 8 bases from J, leaving 14 bases between. The CDR3 contains 15 residues. Germline assignment: CDR1 SGHTA and CDR2 FQGNSA. The CDR3 spells CASSLVRQGREKLFF. CDR3 DNA: TGTGCCAGCAGCTTAGTTCGGCAGGGGAGGGAAAAACTGTTTTTT.

The V call is TRBV4-3, the J call TRBJ2-5; TRBD2 is a possible D gene (6 bases). Trimming left V 0 bases short and J 6 bases short, with 8 bases between. The length of the CDR3 is 13 residues. CDR1 LGHNA and CDR2 YSLEER come from the germline V gene. In nucleotides, the CDR3 is TGCGCCAGCAGCCAAGATGGCGGGAAGACCCAGTACTTC. This sequence encodes CASSQDGGKTQYF.

This clonotype was counted at least ten times. The genes are TRBV6-5 and TRBJ1-1; D gene ambiguous. Germline CDR1 MNHEY, CDR2 SVGAGI. V was trimmed by 1 base and J by 4 bases, leaving 7 bases between them. The CDR3 extends over 13 amino acids. Here the CDR3 DNA reads TGTGCCAGCAGTTACTTGGAGAGCACTGAAGCTTTCTTT. Translation: CASSYLESTEAFF.

This clonotype was observed a few times. The chain uses TRBV2 and TRBJ2-5; possible D gene TRBD1, 5 bases. Per the germline V gene, CDR1 is SNHLY and CDR2 is FYNNEI. V shed 0 bases and J shed 5 bases, with 22 bases lying between them. The CDR3 is 18 amino acids. CDR3 bases: TGTGCCAGCAGTGAAGCCCAGCAGGGAAGTCCTGTCACGGAGACCCAGTACTTC. It encodes CASSEAQQGSPVTETQYF.

This clonotype has only a few counts. V is TRBV27 and J is TRBJ2-7; TRBD2 agrees at 7 bases. CDR1 and CDR2 (germline): MNHEY, SMNVEV (reference sequence). J gave up 3 bases and V 5 bases, and 7 bases lay outside the gene matches. The CDR3 is made up of 14 amino acids. The CDR3 is CASSPRLADYEQYF. CDR3 DNA sequence: TGTGCCAGCAGTCCCCGGCTAGCGGACTACGAGCAGTACTTC.

Concerning this clonotype itself: The junction and the germline gene differ at one end; a read error may be behind it. The gene calls are TRBV29-1 and TRBJ2-5, with 8 nucleotides matching TRBD1. The CDR3 is made up of 13 amino acids. Germline V gene sequence: CDR1 SQVTM, CDR2 ANQGSEA. The CDR3 sequence: CSVGDRYQETRYF. DNA of the CDR3: TGCAGCGTGGGGGACAGGTACCAAGAGACCCGGTACTTC. The full variable domain, with the rest looked up from reference TRBV29-1 and TRBJ2-5, is SAVISQKPSRDICQRGTSLTIQCQVDSQVTMMFWYRQQPGQSLTLIATANQGSEATYESGFVIDKFPISRPNLTFSTLTVSNMSPEDSSIYLCSVGDRYQETRYFGPGTRLLVL.

The gene calls are TRBV9 and TRBJ2-3, with unresolved D. The V gene lost 4 bases and the J gene lost 6 bases, with 18 bases spanning the gap. Germline values: CDR1 SGDLS, CDR2 YYNGEE. This CDR3 region has 15 residues. The CDR3 DNA follows: TGTGCCAGCAGCCCCCCCTGGCCTGACCCGGATACGCAGTATTTT. Translation gives CASSPPWPDPDTQYF.

This rearrangement joins TRBV20-1 to TRBJ2-7; D ambiguous. V shed 0 bases and J shed 3 bases, with 6 bases lying between them. The CDR3 covers 12 residues. Germline lookup yields CDR1 DFQATT and CDR2 SNEGSKA (reference sequence). CDR3 DNA sequence: TGCAGTGCTAGAGATTTGTTCTACGAGCAGTACTTC. Amino acids: CSARDLFYEQYF.